Listed here are 7 T cell receptor beta chains from one sample, sequenced in a study of CD4 T cells in relation to SARS-CoV-2 and coronaviruses. These receptors' antigens are unknown. Sequenced by immunoSEQ multiplex PCR; TCRdb stores in-frame clones only, minus some. The sample includes fewer than 20,000 clones, over 60% of them seen just once. CD4+ T cells from unexposed donors were obtained before the COVID-19 pandemic (2011-2018). The cells were cultured for approximately 10 days before CD4+ T cells were isolated. Specimen: CD4+ T cells from PBMCs, cultured in vitro. These receptors came from a human donor in good health.

This clone was observed a single time. Sequence at one end of the junction differs from germline and may be a read error. The gene calls are TRBV7-9 and TRBJ1-1; D unresolved. The CDR3 is 14 residues long. The V gene's germline CDR1 is SEHNR and CDR2 FQNEAQ (reference sequence). CDR3 sequence: CASTLDQINTEAFF. The CDR3 bases are TGTGCCAGCACCTTAGACCAGATCAACACTGAAGCTTTCTTT.

This sequence joins TRBV29-1 and TRBJ2-3, with D possibly being TRBD2 (5 bases). Per germline, CDR1 SQVTM and CDR2 ANQGSEA. V was pared by 4 bases and J by 0 bases, with 8 bases between. The CDR3 has 13 amino acids. The CDR3: CSVVGGSTDTQYF. As DNA, the CDR3 is TGCAGCGTTGTAGGCGGGAGCACAGATACGCAGTATTTT.

The rearrangement joins TRBV6-6 to TRBJ1-2; TRBD1 is a possible D gene (6 bases). CDR1 is MNHNY, CDR2 SVGAGI, per germline (reference sequence). Trimming stripped 7 bases from V and 5 bases from J, with 17 bases between. The CDR3 sequence is 14 residues long. This CDR3 reads CASNIKRRGYGYTF. CDR3 DNA sequence: TGTGCCAGCAACATAAAGAGGAGGGGGTATGGCTACACCTTC.

The CDR3 sequence: CASREPSEDTQYF. In DNA, the CDR3 is TGTGCCAGCAGGGAACCGTCGGAAGATACGCAGTATTTT. The rearrangement joins TRBV12-3 or TRBV12-4 to TRBJ2-3; D is ambiguous. This CDR3 contains 13 residues. The ends were cut back, 6 bases at V and 5 bases at J, with 12 bases in the middle.

The rearrangement uses TRBV30 and TRBJ1-4, with 7 nucleotides matching TRBD1. V lost 5 bases to trimming and J lost 5 bases; unmatched junction nucleotides: 5. Germline V gene sequence: CDR1 GTSNPN, CDR2 SVGIG (reference sequence). The CDR3 is 13 residues long. The CDR3 protein is CAWAGTENEKLFF. CDR3 coding DNA: TGTGCCTGGGCGGGGACAGAAAATGAAAAACTGTTTTTT. Combining the CDR3 with reference TRBV30 and TRBJ1-4 gives the whole variable domain SQTIHQWPATLVQPVGSPLSLECTVEGTSNPNLYWYRQAAGRGLQLLFYSVGIGQISSEVPQNLSASRPQDRQFILSSKKLLLSDSGFYLCAWAGTENEKLFFGSGTQLSVL.

The chain employs TRBV28 and TRBJ2-5, with D unclear. Germline CDR1 and CDR2: MDHEN and SYDVKM. V lost 5 bases, J lost 3 bases, and 16 bases lay in between. This CDR3 has 15 residues. In DNA, the CDR3 is TGTGCCAGCAGTGGCCCGGCAGCCCTTGAAGAGACCCAGTACTTC. Translating it yields CASSGPAALEETQYF. Full variable domain (rest looked up from reference TRBV28 and TRBJ2-5): DVKVTQSSRYLVKRTGEKVFLECVQDMDHENMFWYRQDPGLGLRLIYFSYDVKMKEKGDIPEGYSVSREKKERFSLILESASTNQTSMYLCASSGPAALEETQYFGPGTRLLVL.

The V call is TRBV3-1 (or the pseudogene TRBV3-2), the J call TRBJ2-1; tentative D call: TRBD2 (6 bases). V was cut by 4 bases and J by 4 bases, with 17 bases left in between. The V gene's germline CDR1 is LGHDT and CDR2 YNNKEL (reference sequence). The CDR3 contains 16 residues. CDR3 DNA sequence: TGTGCCAGCAGCCGCTCTTCGGGAGTTGCTTACAATGAGCAGTTCTTC. Translation: CASSRSSGVAYNEQFF.